This T cell receptor beta chain emerged from a study of T cell changes during pregnancy in multiple sclerosis. The table came from immunoSEQ multiplex PCR; TCRdb's copy has only in-frame clones and leaves some out. The sample shows tens of thousands of clones, around 90% of them seen only once. The CDR3 is 15 residues long. Germline CDR1 and CDR2: SEHNR and FQNEAQ (reference sequence). Deletions cut 5 bases from V and 1 base from J, with 15 bases between. Sequenced here: CD8+ T cells from peripheral blood mononuclear cells, sampled before pregnancy. The chain joins TRBV7-9 to TRBJ2-7; tentative D call: TRBD2 (7 bases). The receptor was derived from a female donor with multiple sclerosis, enrolled in a pregnancy study. In DNA form, the CDR3 reads TGTGCCAGCAGCCGAGGGGGGGCTGAGTCCTACGAGCAGTACTTC. Its protein product is CASSRGGAESYEQYF.